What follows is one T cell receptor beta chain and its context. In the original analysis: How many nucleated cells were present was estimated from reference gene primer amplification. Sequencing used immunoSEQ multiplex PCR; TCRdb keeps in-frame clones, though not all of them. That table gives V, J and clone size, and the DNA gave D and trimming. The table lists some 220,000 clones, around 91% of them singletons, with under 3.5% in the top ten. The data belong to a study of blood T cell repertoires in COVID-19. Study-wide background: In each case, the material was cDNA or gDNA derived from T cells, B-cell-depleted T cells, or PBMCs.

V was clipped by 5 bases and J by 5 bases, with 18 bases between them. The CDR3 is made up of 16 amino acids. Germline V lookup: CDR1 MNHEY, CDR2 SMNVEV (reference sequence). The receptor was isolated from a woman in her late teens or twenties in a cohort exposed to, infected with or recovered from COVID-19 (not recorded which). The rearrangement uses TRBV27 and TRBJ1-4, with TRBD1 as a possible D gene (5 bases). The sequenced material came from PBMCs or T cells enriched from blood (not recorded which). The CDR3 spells CASSRGTFGLNEKLFF. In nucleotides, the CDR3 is TGTGCCAGCAGTCGGGGGACCTTCGGCTTGAATGAAAAACTGTTTTTT.